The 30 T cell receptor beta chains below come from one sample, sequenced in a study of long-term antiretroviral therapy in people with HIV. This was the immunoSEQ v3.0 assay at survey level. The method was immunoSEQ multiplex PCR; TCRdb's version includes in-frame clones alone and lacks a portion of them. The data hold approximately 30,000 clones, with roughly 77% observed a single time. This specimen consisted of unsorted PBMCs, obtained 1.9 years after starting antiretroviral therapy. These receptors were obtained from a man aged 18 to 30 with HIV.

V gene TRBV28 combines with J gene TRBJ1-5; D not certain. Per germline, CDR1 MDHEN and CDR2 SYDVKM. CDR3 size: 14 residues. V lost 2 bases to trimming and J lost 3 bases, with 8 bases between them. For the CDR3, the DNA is TGTGCCAGCAGTTTAGCCAGGTACAATCAGCCCCAGCATTTT. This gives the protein CASSLARYNQPQHF.

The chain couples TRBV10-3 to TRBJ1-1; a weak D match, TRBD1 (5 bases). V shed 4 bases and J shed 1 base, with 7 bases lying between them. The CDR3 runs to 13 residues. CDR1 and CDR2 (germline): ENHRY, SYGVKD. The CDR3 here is CAISAQGNTEAFF. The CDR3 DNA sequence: TGTGCCATCAGTGCTCAGGGGAACACTGAAGCTTTCTTT.

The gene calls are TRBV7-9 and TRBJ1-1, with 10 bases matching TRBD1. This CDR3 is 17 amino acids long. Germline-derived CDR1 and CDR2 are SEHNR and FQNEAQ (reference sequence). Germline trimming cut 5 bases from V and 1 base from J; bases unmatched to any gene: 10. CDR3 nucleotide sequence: TGTGCCAGCAGCGCCCGGGACAGGGGTTTTCAGAACACTGAAGCTTTCTTT. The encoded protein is CASSARDRGFQNTEAFF. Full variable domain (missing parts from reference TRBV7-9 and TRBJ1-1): DTGVSQNPRHKITKRGQNVTFRCDPISEHNRLYWYRQTLGQGPEFLTYFQNEAQLEKSRLLSDRFSAERPKGSFSTLEIQRTEQGDSAMYLCASSARDRGFQNTEAFFGQGTRLTVV.

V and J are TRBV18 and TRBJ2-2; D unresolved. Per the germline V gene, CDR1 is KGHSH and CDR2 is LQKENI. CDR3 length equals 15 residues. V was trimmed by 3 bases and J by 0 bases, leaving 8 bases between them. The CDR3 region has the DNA TGTGCCAGCTCACCGCGAAGAGCGAACACCGGGGAGCTGTTTTTT. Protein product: CASSPRRANTGELFF.

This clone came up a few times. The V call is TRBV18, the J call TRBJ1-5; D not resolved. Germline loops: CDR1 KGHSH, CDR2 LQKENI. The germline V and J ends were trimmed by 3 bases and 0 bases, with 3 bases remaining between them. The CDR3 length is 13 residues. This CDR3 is CASSPGSNQPQHF. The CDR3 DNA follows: TGTGCCAGCTCACCGGGTAGCAATCAGCCCCAGCATTTT.

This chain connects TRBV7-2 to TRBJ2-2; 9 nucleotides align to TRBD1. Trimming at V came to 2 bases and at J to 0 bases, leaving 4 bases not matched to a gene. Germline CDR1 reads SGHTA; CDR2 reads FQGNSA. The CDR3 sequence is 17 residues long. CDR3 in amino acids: CASSLPTGGANTGELFF. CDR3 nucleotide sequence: TGTGCCAGCAGCTTACCGACAGGGGGAGCGAACACCGGGGAGCTGTTTTTT.

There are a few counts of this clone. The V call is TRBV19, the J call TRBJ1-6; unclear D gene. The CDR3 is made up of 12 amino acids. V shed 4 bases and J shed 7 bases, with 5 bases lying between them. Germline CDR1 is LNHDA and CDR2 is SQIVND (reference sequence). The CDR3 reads CASSSGNSPLHF. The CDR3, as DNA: TGTGCCAGTAGTAGTGGGAATTCACCCCTCCACTTT.

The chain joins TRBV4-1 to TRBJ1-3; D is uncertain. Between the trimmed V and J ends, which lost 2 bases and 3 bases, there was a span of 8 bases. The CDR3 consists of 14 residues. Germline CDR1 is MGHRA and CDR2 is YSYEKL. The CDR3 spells CASSQRGFGNTIYF. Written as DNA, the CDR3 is TGCGCCAGCAGCCAAAGAGGTTTTGGAAACACCATATATTTT.

CDR3 DNA: TGTGCCAGCAGTACGGGCCAGGGGGCGGTTGCTTTCTTT. Amino acids: CASSTGQGAVAFF. The chain recombines TRBV2 with TRBJ1-1, with 8 positions matching TRBD1. Germline V gene data show CDR1 as SNHLY and CDR2 as FYNNEI. The CDR3 is 13 residues long. Losses at the gene ends were 5 bases for V and 11 bases for J; bases not matched to a gene: 10.

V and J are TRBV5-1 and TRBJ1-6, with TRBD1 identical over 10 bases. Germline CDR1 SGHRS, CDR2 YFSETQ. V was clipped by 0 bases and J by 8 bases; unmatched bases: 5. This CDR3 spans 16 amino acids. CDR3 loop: CASSLETGGKDSPLHF. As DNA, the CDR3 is TGCGCCAGCAGCTTGGAGACAGGGGGCAAAGATTCACCCCTCCACTTT. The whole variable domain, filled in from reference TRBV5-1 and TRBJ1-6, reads KAGVTQTPRYLIKTRGQQVTLSCSPISGHRSVSWYQQTPGQGLQFLFEYFSETQRNKGNFPGRFSGRQFSNSRSEMNVSTLELGDSALYLCASSLETGGKDSPLHFGNGTRLTVT.

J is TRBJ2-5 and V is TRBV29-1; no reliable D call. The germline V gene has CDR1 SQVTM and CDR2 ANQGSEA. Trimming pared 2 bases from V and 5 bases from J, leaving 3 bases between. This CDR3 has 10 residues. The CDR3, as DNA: TGCAGCGTTGAAAGGGAGACCCAGTACTTC. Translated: CSVERETQYF.

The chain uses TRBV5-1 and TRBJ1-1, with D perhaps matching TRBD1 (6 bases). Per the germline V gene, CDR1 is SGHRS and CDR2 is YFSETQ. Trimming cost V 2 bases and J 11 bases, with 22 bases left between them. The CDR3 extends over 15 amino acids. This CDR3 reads CASSLQTGPTSKAFF. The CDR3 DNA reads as TGCGCCAGCAGCTTACAGACAGGCCCCACAAGCAAGGCTTTCTTT.

CDR3 bases: TGTGCCAGCAGCCCGGACGCAGACACAGATACGCAGTATTTT. This codes for CASSPDADTDTQYF. The rearrangement uses TRBV6-6 and TRBJ2-3; D gene unclear. Trimming removed 6 bases from V and 2 bases from J, with 12 bases in between. The CDR3 contains 14 residues. CDR1 and CDR2 (germline): MNHNY, SVGAGI (reference sequence).

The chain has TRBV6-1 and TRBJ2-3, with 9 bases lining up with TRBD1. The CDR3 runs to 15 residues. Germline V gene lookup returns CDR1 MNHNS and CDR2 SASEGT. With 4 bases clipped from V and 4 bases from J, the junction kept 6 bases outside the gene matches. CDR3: CASSGGDRDPDTQYF. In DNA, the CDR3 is TGTGCCAGCAGTGGGGGGGACAGGGACCCAGATACGCAGTATTTT.

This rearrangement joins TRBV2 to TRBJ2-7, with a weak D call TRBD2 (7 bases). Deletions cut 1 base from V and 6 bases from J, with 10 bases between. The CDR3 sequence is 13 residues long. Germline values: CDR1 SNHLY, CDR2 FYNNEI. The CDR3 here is CASSEEAGAEQYV. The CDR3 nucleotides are TGTGCCAGCAGTGAAGAGGCGGGGGCCGAGCAGTACGTC.

The CDR3 nucleotides are TGTGCTAGTGGTGGCAGGGGGTCTAACGGGGAGCTGTTTTTT. This encodes CASGGRGSNGELFF. The rearrangement uses TRBV12-5 and TRBJ2-2; 7 bases are a match to TRBD1. V was clipped by 5 bases and J by 7 bases; unmatched bases: 7. The CDR3 length is 14 residues. CDR1 and CDR2 (germline): LGHNT, FRNRAP.

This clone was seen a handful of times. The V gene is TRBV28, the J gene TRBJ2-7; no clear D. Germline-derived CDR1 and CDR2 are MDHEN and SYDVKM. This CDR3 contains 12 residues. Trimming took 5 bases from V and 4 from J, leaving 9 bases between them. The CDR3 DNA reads TGTGCCAGCAGTCGAAGCAGATACGAGCAGTACTTC. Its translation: CASSRSRYEQYF.

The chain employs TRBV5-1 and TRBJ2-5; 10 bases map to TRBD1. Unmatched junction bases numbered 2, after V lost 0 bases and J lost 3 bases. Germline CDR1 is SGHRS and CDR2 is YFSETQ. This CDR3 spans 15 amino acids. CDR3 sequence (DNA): TGCGCCAGCAGCTTGGGACAGGGGGCTGAAGAGACCCAGTACTTC. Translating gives CASSLGQGAEETQYF.

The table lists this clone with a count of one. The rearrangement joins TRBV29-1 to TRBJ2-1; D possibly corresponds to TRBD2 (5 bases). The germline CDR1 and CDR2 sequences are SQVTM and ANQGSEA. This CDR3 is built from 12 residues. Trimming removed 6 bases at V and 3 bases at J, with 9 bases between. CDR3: CSVEEIYNEQFF. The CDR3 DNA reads TGCAGCGTGGAGGAGATCTACAATGAGCAGTTCTTC.

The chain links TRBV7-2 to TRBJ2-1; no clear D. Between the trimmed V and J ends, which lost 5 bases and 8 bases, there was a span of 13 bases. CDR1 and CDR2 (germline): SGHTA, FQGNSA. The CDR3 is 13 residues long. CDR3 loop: CASSPEAGYEQFF. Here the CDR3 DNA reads TGTGCCAGCAGCCCCGAAGCCGGATATGAGCAGTTCTTC.

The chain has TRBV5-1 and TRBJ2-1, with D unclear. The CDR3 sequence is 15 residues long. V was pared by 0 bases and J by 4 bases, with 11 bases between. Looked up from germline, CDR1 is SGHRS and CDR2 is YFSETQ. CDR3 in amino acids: CASSLDDRLYNEQFF. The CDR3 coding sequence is TGCGCCAGCAGCTTGGACGACCGCTTATACAATGAGCAGTTCTTC.

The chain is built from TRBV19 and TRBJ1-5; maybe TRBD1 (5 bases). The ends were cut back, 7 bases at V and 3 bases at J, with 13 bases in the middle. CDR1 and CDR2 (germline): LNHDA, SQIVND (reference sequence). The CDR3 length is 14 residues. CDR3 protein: CASKGQGYNQPQHF. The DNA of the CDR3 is TGTGCCAGTAAGGGGCAGGGTTACAATCAGCCCCAGCATTTT.

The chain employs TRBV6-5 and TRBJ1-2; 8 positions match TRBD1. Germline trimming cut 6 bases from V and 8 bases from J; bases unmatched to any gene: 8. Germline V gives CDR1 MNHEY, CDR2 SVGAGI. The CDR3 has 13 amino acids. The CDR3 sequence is CASSWGQGAGYTF. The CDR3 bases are TGTGCCAGCAGCTGGGGTCAGGGGGCAGGCTACACCTTC.

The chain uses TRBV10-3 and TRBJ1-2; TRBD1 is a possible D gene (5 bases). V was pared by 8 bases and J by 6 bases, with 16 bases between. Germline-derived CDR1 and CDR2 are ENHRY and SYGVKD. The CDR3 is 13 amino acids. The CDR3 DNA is TGTGCCATCCGCCGGGCGGGGGATAATGGCTACACCTTC. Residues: CAIRRAGDNGYTF.

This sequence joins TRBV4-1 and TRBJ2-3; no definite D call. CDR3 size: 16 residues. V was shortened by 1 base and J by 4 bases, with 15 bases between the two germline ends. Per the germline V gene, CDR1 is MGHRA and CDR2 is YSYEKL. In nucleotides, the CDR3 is TGCGCCAGCAGCCAAGCAACCCCTCTGGGCGCAGATACGCAGTATTTT. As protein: CASSQATPLGADTQYF.

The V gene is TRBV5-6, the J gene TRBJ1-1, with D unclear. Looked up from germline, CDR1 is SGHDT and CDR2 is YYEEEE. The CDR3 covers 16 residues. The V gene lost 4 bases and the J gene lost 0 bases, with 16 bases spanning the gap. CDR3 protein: CASSQIGSGLNTEAFF. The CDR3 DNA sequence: TGTGCCAGCAGCCAAATTGGGAGCGGTCTGAACACTGAAGCTTTCTTT.

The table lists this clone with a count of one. In nucleotides, the CDR3 is TGTGCCAGCAGATCCGACAGGGGTTCCTACGAGCAGTACGTC. Its protein is CASRSDRGSYEQYV. V usage is TRBV6-1 and J usage is TRBJ2-7; 8 bases are shared with TRBD1. The V gene's germline CDR1 is MNHNS and CDR2 SASEGT. The V segment lost 6 bases and the J segment 1 base; nucleotides outside the gene matches: 5. The CDR3 is 14 residues long.

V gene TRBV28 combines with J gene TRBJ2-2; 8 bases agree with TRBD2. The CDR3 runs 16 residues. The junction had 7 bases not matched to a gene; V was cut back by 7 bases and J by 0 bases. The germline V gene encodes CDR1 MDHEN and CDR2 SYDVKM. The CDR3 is CASTSGGLTNTGELFF. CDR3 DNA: TGTGCCAGCACCTCGGGGGGGCTAACGAACACCGGGGAGCTGTTTTTT.

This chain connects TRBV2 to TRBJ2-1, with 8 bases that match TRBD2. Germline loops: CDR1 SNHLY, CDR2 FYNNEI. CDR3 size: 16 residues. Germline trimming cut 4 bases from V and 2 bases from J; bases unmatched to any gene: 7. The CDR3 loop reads CASSGGDGGAYNEQFF. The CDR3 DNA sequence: TGTGCCAGCAGTGGAGGGGACGGGGGGGCCTACAATGAGCAGTTCTTC. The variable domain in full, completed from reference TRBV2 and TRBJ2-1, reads EPEVTQTPSHQVTQMGQEVILRCVPISNHLYFYWYRQILGQKVEFLVSFYNNEISEKSEIFDDQFSVERPDGSNFTLKIRSTKLEDSAMYFCASSGGDGGAYNEQFFGPGTRLTVL.

Here the CDR3 DNA reads TGTGCCAGCAGCACCGGGACATACGGGGCGGGAAACATTCAGTACTTC. This gives the protein CASSTGTYGAGNIQYF. V usage is TRBV5-4 and J usage is TRBJ2-4; D perhaps matches TRBD1 (6 bases). This CDR3 spans 16 amino acids. The V end lost 4 bases, the J end lost 6 bases, and 20 bases lay between the germline ends. Germline lookup yields CDR1 SGHNT and CDR2 YYREEE (reference sequence).